This T cell receptor beta chain is from a study of T cells in Graves' hyperthyroidism and ophthalmopathy. The CDR3 regions of TCR beta were amplified from RNA transcripts. The HTBI primer set served for first-round RT-PCR of the TCR CDR3. One entry per CDR3 protein, called by TCRdb with MiXCR from the multiplex PCR reads. Altogether 500,000 or so distinct CDR3 sequences are present, 17% being singletons, with the ten largest covering approximately 15%. In regard to this clonotype: Its antigen is still unknown.

Overall study findings and caveats: Prediction of ophthalmopathy progression came a median approximately 6 months pre-onset.

Patients with ophthalmopathy all had a Clinical Activity Score of at least 3, a NOSPECS grade of at least 4 and duration under 3 months. Patients having uncontrolled infection, another autoimmune disease, pregnancy or lactation were not included. V was pared by 3 bases and J by 4 bases, with 12 bases between. The CDR3 contains 14 residues. This rearrangement joins TRBV12-3 or TRBV12-4 to TRBJ1-2; the D gene is possibly TRBD1 (5 bases). The sample consisted of blood. This receptor was obtained from a woman aged 18-30 years with Graves' ophthalmopathy. The CDR3 coding sequence is TGTGCCAGCAGTTTTGTGGAGGGGTCCTATGGCTACACCTTC. Protein sequence: CASSFVEGSYGYTF.